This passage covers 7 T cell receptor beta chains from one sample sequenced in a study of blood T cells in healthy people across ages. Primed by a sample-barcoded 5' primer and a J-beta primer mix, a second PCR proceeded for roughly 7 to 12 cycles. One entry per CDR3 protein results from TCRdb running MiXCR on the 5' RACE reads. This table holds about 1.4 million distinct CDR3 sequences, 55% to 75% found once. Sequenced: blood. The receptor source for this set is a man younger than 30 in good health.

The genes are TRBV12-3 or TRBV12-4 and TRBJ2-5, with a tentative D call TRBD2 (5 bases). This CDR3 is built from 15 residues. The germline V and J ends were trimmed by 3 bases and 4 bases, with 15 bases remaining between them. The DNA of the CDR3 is TGTGCCAGCAGTTTGAGGCGGGCCGGTGGAGAGACCCAGTACTTC. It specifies CASSLRRAGGETQYF.

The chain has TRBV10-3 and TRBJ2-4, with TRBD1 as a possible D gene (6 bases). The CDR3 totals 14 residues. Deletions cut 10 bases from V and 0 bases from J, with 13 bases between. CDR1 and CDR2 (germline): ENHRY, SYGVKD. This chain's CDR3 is CATSDSLAKNIQYF. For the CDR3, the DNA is TGTGCCACCTCGGACAGTCTAGCCAAAAACATTCAGTACTTC.

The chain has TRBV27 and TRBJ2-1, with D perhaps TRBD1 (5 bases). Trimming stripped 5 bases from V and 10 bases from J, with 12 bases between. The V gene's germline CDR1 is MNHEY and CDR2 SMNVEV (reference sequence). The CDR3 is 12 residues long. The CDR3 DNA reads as TGTGCCAGCAGTACAGGAAAGGCAGAGCAGTTCTTC. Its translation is CASSTGKAEQFF.

The CDR3 nucleotides are TGTGCCAGCAGTTACGGGACAGGGGGAAGGAATGAGCAGTTCTTC. This gives the protein CASSYGTGGRNEQFF. The chain is built from TRBV6-2 or TRBV6-3 and TRBJ2-1; 11 nucleotides line up with TRBD1. V was clipped by 2 bases and J by 7 bases; unmatched bases: 4. The CDR3 runs to 15 residues. Germline values: CDR1 MNHEY, CDR2 SVGEGT.

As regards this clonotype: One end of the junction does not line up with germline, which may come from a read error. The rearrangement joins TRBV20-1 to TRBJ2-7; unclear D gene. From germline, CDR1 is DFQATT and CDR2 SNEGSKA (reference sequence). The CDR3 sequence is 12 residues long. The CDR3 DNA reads TGTAGTGCCCAATCCCCCGGCTACGAGCAGTACTTC. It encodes CSAQSPGYEQYF.

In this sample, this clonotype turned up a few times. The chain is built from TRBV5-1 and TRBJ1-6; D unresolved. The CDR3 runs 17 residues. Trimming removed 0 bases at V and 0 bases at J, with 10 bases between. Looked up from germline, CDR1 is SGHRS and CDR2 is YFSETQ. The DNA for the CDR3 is TGCGCCAGCAGCTTGGACGGTCCGAGCTCCTATAATTCACCCCTCCACTTT. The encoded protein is CASSLDGPSSYNSPLHF. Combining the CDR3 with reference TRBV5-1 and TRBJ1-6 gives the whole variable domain KAGVTQTPRYLIKTRGQQVTLSCSPISGHRSVSWYQQTPGQGLQFLFEYFSETQRNKGNFPGRFSGRQFSNSRSEMNVSTLELGDSALYLCASSLDGPSSYNSPLHFGNGTRLTVT.

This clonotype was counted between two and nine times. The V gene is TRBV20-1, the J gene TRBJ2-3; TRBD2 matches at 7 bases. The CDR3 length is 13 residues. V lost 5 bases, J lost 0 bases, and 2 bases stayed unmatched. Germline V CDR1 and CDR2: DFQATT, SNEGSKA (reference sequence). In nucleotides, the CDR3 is TGCAGTGCTGTAGCGGGTAGCACAGATACGCAGTATTTT. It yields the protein CSAVAGSTDTQYF.